This T cell receptor beta chain was recovered during a study of blood T cell repertoires in COVID-19. This CDR3 has 15 residues. The germline CDR1 and CDR2 sequences are SGHDT and YYEEEE. Trimming cost V 2 bases and J 3 bases, with 9 bases left between them. TCRdb's table, derived via immunoSEQ multiplex PCR, lists solely in-frame clones and lacks some. The data contain around 300,000 clones, around 87% of them singletons. Cohort 3 recovery required two negative PCRs, clearance, or symptom resolution. The chain recombines TRBV5-6 with TRBJ1-6; D is perhaps TRBD1 (5 bases). The TCR comes from a woman in her twenties or thirties who had recovered from COVID-19. The source material was PBMCs or T cells enriched from blood (not recorded which). The CDR3 sequence is CASSFRDGYNSPLHF. In DNA, the CDR3 is TGTGCCAGCAGCTTCAGGGATGGCTATAATTCACCCCTCCACTTT. Full variable domain (remainder filled in from reference TRBV5-6 and TRBJ1-6): DAGVTQSPTHLIKTRGQQVTLRCSPKSGHDTVSWYQQALGQGPQFIFQYYEEEERQRGNFPDRFSGHQFPNYSSELNVNALLLGDSALYLCASSFRDGYNSPLHFGNGTRLTVT.